These T cell receptor beta chains were read from a single sample in a study of CD8 T cells in Susac syndrome. TCRdb reprocessed the immunoSEQ multiplex PCR reads with MiXCR, giving one entry per CDR3 protein. The sample shows over 150,000 distinct CDR3 sequences, 85% to 95% of them seen only once. Material: CD4+ T cells from PBMCs. The source of these receptors is a human donor with Susac syndrome. CDR3s include the opening cysteine and the closing phenylalanine or tryptophan. D genes are given only for firm matches. Size tells how often a clone was seen (once, few, many) or the class of an expanded clone, and some rows leave it out.

>TRBD1|TRBJ2-5|TRBV3-1|once
TGTGCCAGCAGCTATACAGGGGGAGAAGAGACCCAGTACTTC
CASSYTGGEETQYF
>.|TRBJ2-5|TRBV11-2|.
TGTGCCAGCAGCAGCCGGCTTGGTGAGACCCAGTACTTC
CASSSRLGETQYF
>.|TRBJ2-2|TRBV20-1|.
TGCAGTGCTAGGCGAGAGAACACCGGGGAGCTGTTTTTT
CSARRENTGELFF
>TRBD1|TRBJ2-2|TRBV12-5|.
TGTGCTAGTGGTTTGGTCCCCGGACAGGGCCGCACCGGGGAGCTGTTTTTT
CASGLVPGQGRTGELFF
>.|TRBJ2-1|TRBV29-1|few
TGCAGCGTTGAAGGACTGGGATACAATGAGCAGTTCTTC
CSVEGLGYNEQFF
>TRBD1|TRBJ1-2|TRBV20-1|.
TGCAGTGCGAGAGCCGACAGGGGATATAACTATGGCTACACCTTC
CSARADRGYNYGYTF
>.|TRBJ2-1|TRBV5-4|.
TGTGCCAGCAGCTTAGTCGACAATGAGCAGTTCTTC
CASSLVDNEQFF
>.|TRBJ2-2|TRBV6-5|.
TGTGCCAGCCGGTTCATGGAGGACACCGGGGAGCTGTTTTTT
CASRFMEDTGELFF
>.|TRBJ1-1|TRBV2|.
TGTGCCAGCAGTGAAACTGCAGGGTCCCCTGAAGCTTTCTTT
CASSETAGSPEAFF
>TRBD1|TRBJ1-1|TRBV20-1|.
TGCAGTGCTAGAAGGACAGGGGGCATGAACACTGAAGCTTTCTTT
CSARRTGGMNTEAFF
>TRBD1|TRBJ1-1|TRBV5-1|.
TGCGCCAGCAGCTGGACAGGGGGCGCGCGGACTGAAGCTTTCTTT
CASSWTGGARTEAFF
>TRBD1|TRBJ2-6|TRBV29-1|.
TGCAGCGTGGGGGACAGGGCCGGGGCCAACGTCCTGACTTTC
CSVGDRAGANVLTF
>.|TRBJ2-1|TRBV30|.
TGTGCCTGGAGTAGTCGGGACGTGTACAATGAGCAGTTCTTC
CAWSSRDVYNEQFF
>.|TRBJ2-7|TRBV18|once
TGTGCCAGCTCACCACGACAGGGACTAGGAGACGAGCAGTACTTC
CASSPRQGLGDEQYF
>.|TRBJ1-1|TRBV4-2|.
TGTGCCAGCAGCCGCCCTCTGAGGGGTAGGACTGAAGCTTTCTTT
CASSRPLRGRTEAFF
>.|TRBJ2-1|TRBV5-1|.
TGCGCCAGCAGCTTTTTGCCCGGGGATGAGCAGTTCTTC
CASSFLPGDEQFF
>TRBD1|TRBJ1-2|TRBV28|.
TGTGCCAGCAGACCGGGACAGCTCTATGGCTACACCTTC
CASRPGQLYGYTF
>TRBD2|TRBJ2-3|TRBV29-1|.
TGCAGCGTTGACACATCCGGGACTAGCGGGATAAAGGATACGCAGTATTTT
CSVDTSGTSGIKDTQYF
>.|TRBJ2-7|TRBV5-1|.
TGCGCCAGCAGCTTGCCCCCAGGGACCCCTGACGAGCAGTACTTC
CASSLPPGTPDEQYF
>TRBD1|TRBJ1-1|TRBV14|.
TGTGCCAGCAGCCGCCCAGGGGGGTTAGCCACTGAAGCTTTCTTT
CASSRPGGLATEAFF
>.|TRBJ1-4|TRBV15|.
TGTGCCACCAGCAGAGGGCGAATACGGGAAAAACTGTTTTTT
CATSRGRIREKLFF
>.|TRBJ1-1|TRBV12-3/TRBV12-4|.
TGTGCCAGCAGTTTATTGGCGAACACTGAAGCTTTCTTT
CASSLLANTEAFF
>.|TRBJ1-2|TRBV29-1|.
TGCAGCGTTGAAGATCTCCGGGACACGCGAATGGGCTACACCTTC
CSVEDLRDTRMGYTF
>TRBD1|TRBJ2-7|TRBV2|.
TGTGCCAGCATAGGACAGGGGAGCTCCTACGAGCAGTACTTC
CASIGQGSSYEQYF
>.|TRBJ1-6|TRBV9|.
TGTGCCAGCAGCGTAGATGGGGCGGATTCACCCCTCCACTTT
CASSVDGADSPLHF
>TRBD1|TRBJ1-4|TRBV7-9|.
TGTGCCAGCAGTCCAGGGGGCTTGAATGAAAAACTGTTTTTT
CASSPGGLNEKLFF
>.|TRBJ2-4|TRBV3-1|.
TGTGCCAGCAGGAGGGACTCCTCGAACATTCAGTACTTC
CASRRDSSNIQYF
>.|TRBJ1-1|TRBV20-1|.
TGCAGTGCTAGAGTATATGTGGTCACTGAAGCTTTCTTT
CSARVYVVTEAFF
>.|TRBJ2-7|TRBV5-1|.
TGCGCCAGCAGGCCGACAGGTCTCGACGAGCAGTACTTC
CASRPTGLDEQYF
>.|TRBJ2-5|TRBV6-2/TRBV6-3|.
TGTGCCAGCAGTTACTCCGGGACGAGAGAGACCCAGTACTTC
CASSYSGTRETQYF
>.|TRBJ2-1|TRBV29-1|once
TGCAGCGTTGGGGCAGGATACAATGAGCAGTTCTTC
CSVGAGYNEQFF
>.|TRBJ2-5|TRBV5-1|once
TGCGCCAGCAGACGGACCGGGACACTCCAAGAGACCCAGTACTTC
CASRRTGTLQETQYF
>.|TRBJ1-1|TRBV29-1|.
TGCAGCGCCGCCCGCGATACTGAAGCTTTCTTT
CSAARDTEAFF
>.|TRBJ2-7|TRBV6-2/TRBV6-3|.
TGTGCCAGCAGTTACTCGACTACCCTGTCCTACGAGCAGTACTTC
CASSYSTTLSYEQYF
>.|TRBJ1-3|TRBV20-1|.
TGCAGTGCAGCCCCTAGGGCCCGAGGGGGAAACACCATATATTTT
CSAAPRARGGNTIYF
>.|TRBJ1-6|TRBV4-3|.
TGCGCCAGCAGCCCCGGACAAGCCGCCCTCCACTTT
CASSPGQAALHF
>.|TRBJ2-2|TRBV30|.
TGTGCCTGGAGGCCCGGGCCCACTGCGAACACCGGGGAGCTGTTTTTT
CAWRPGPTANTGELFF
>.|TRBJ1-5|TRBV5-6|.
TGTGCCAGCAGCCTCGGAGGAGGGATCAATCAGCCCCAGCATTTT
CASSLGGGINQPQHF